One sample yielded the 19 T cell receptor beta chains listed below, sequenced in a study of T cells in Graves' hyperthyroidism and ophthalmopathy (dated by TCRdb to between 2018 and 2020). Library preparation used multiplex PCR. TCRdb names Illumina HiSeq 2000 as the instrument used. TCR beta CDR3 regions were amplified from RNA transcripts. The first round of RT-PCR for the TCR CDR3 was performed with the HTBI primer set and the Qiagen OneStep RT-PCR kit. TCRdb trimmed the raw reads at Q25, called clones with MiXCR and kept productive beta chains. Rows merge per CDR3 protein into single entries with the most common DNA and genes. Across this sample there are 500,000 to 800,000 distinct CDR3 sequences, with 45% seen only once. Less than 9.5% of the sample belongs to the ten largest clones. The sample was peripheral blood or thyroid tissue (not recorded which). Receptor source: an adult man with Graves' disease, either hyperthyroidism or ophthalmopathy (not recorded which).

This clonotype was counted ten times or more. The rearrangement joins TRBV15 to TRBJ2-2; 10 bases are shared with TRBD2. Germline CDR1 and CDR2: LNHNV and YYDKDF (reference sequence). The V segment lost 5 bases and the J segment 7 bases; nucleotides outside the gene matches: 7. The CDR3 has 15 residues. The CDR3 DNA reads as TGTGCCACCAGCTCTAGCGGGAGAATGAACGGGGAGCTGTTTTTT. Encoded protein: CATSSSGRMNGELFF.

A note on this clonotype: Being one base from a much bigger clone, this may be a read error. The CDR3 does not end in the conserved phenylalanine or tryptophan, so this is likely a read error. Written as DNA, the CDR3 is TGTGCCAGCAGCTTCCTAGCGGGAACCCTAAACGAGCAGTACCTC. This translates into CASSFLAGTLNEQYL. The chain recombines TRBV7-2 with TRBJ2-7; TRBD2 matches at 9 bases. The CDR3 has 15 residues. Germline CDR1 SGHTA, CDR2 FQGNSA. V dropped 3 bases and J dropped 5; count of bases not matched to a gene: 8.

The rearrangement uses TRBV2 and TRBJ1-1; TRBD1 matches at 7 bases. Trimming removed 6 bases from V and 11 bases from J; junction bases left unmatched: 9. In germline, CDR1 is SNHLY, CDR2 FYNNEI. The CDR3 has 12 residues. The CDR3 coding sequence is TGTGCCAGCAGACATCCCGGGACAGCCGCTTTCTTT. The encoded protein is CASRHPGTAAFF.

This clonotype was seen a few times. This rearrangement joins TRBV6-1 to TRBJ1-2; 8 bases agree with TRBD1. Trimming took 6 bases from V and 6 from J; bases not matched to a gene: 9. The CDR3 spans 14 residues. Germline CDR1 reads MNHNS; CDR2 reads SASEGT. CDR3 coding DNA: TGTGCCAGCAGAGACACCGGGACAGGAGATGGCTACACCTTC. Translating it yields CASRDTGTGDGYTF.

The rearrangement links TRBV2 to TRBJ1-5; D gene uncertain. This CDR3 region has 15 residues. V was pared by 4 bases and J by 4 bases, with 14 bases between. Germline V gene lookup returns CDR1 SNHLY and CDR2 FYNNEI. CDR3 coding DNA: TGTGCCAGCAGTGTATATGGGATGGGAAATCAGCCCCAGCATTTT. Its translation is CASSVYGMGNQPQHF. Supplemented by reference TRBV2 and TRBJ1-5, the full variable domain reads EPEVTQTPSHQVTQMGQEVILRCVPISNHLYFYWYRQILGQKVEFLVSFYNNEISEKSEIFDDQFSVERPDGSNFTLKIRSTKLEDSAMYFCASSVYGMGNQPQHFGDGTRLSIL.

The table lists this clonotype with many counts. The chain combines TRBV2 with TRBJ1-1; D ambiguous. CDR1 is SNHLY, CDR2 FYNNEI, per germline. The CDR3 consists of 14 residues. V lost 4 bases, J lost 1 base, and 10 bases lay in between. The CDR3 DNA reads as TGTGCCAGCAGTGCAACGGCGGAGAACACTGAAGCTTTCTTT. This translates into CASSATAENTEAFF.

Concerning this clonotype itself: At one of its ends the junction is not consistent with the germline gene, which may arise from a read error. The chain uses TRBV29-1 and TRBJ2-6; 8 bases match TRBD1. The CDR3 is 13 amino acids. Germline CDR1 and CDR2: SQVTM and ANQGSEA. The CDR3 sequence is CSVEPGQGGTEAF. CDR3 coding DNA: TGCAGCGTTGAACCCGGACAGGGCGGCACTGAAGCTTTC.

The gene calls are TRBV11-2 and TRBJ1-5; TRBD1 is a possible D gene (6 bases). V lost 6 bases and J lost 0, with 18 bases in between. Germline lookup yields CDR1 SGHAT and CDR2 FQNNGV. This CDR3 is 17 amino acids long. This CDR3 is CASRLTPRGGSNQPQHF. DNA for the CDR3: TGTGCCAGCAGACTCACACCCAGGGGTGGTAGCAATCAGCCCCAGCATTTT.

A note on this clonotype: A much larger clone differs from this one at a single base, so this may be a read error. This sequence joins TRBV5-1 and TRBJ1-6, with D possibly matching TRBD1 (6 bases). CDR3 length: 14 residues. CDR1 is SGHRS, CDR2 YFSETQ, per germline. The ends were cut back, 4 bases at V and 9 bases at J, with 14 bases in the middle. As DNA, the CDR3 is TGCGCCAGCAGCGGGGACAACGGGCCTTCACCCCTCCACTTT. Protein: CASSGDNGPSPLHF.

This clonotype has ten or more counts. J is TRBJ2-6 and V is TRBV15; D unclear. The germline V gene encodes CDR1 LNHNV and CDR2 YYDKDF (reference sequence). The V end lost 0 bases, the J end lost 0 bases, and 0 bases lay between the germline ends. The CDR3 has 14 residues. CDR3 nucleotide sequence: TGTGCCACCAGCAGAGACTCTGGGGCCAACGTCCTGACTTTC. It encodes CATSRDSGANVLTF.

This clonotype has just a few counts. One junction end disagrees with the germline gene, perhaps due to a read error. The CDR3 nucleotides read TGTGCCAGCAGCTCTACAGGGGGCAACGTCCTGACTTTC. Protein: CASSSTGGNVLTF. The chain carries TRBV7-6 and TRBJ2-6; 8 nucleotides match TRBD1. Germline V lookup: CDR1 SGHVS, CDR2 FNYEAQ. The CDR3 is 13 residues long.

The chain joins TRBV11-1 to TRBJ2-5; 7 bases align to TRBD2. J was trimmed by 2 bases and V by 1 base; bases with no gene match: 10. Per germline, CDR1 SGHAT and CDR2 FQDESV (reference sequence). This CDR3 is built from 17 residues. The CDR3 DNA sequence: TGTGCCAGCAGCTTAGGGACCAGCGGGGTCGGGCAAGAGACCCAGTACTTC. It encodes CASSLGTSGVGQETQYF.

The rearrangement joins TRBV19 to TRBJ1-5, with TRBD1 identical over 8 bases. The V segment lost 6 bases and the J segment 7 bases; nucleotides outside the gene matches: 11. CDR1 LNHDA and CDR2 SQIVND come from the germline V gene (reference sequence). This CDR3 is built from 15 residues. The CDR3, as DNA: TGTGCCAGTAGGATCAGGGACAGGCCGGGACAGCCCCAGCATTTT. This sequence encodes CASRIRDRPGQPQHF.

CDR3 in DNA: TGTGCCAGCTCACTCGACAGGGCAGCTTATCAGCCCCAGCATTTT. As protein: CASSLDRAAYQPQHF. The chain joins TRBV18 to TRBJ1-5; TRBD1 matches 7 bases. V lost 4 bases and J lost 5; bases outside the gene matches: 8. CDR1 is KGHSH, CDR2 LQKENI, per germline. This CDR3 contains 15 residues. The full variable domain, with the rest looked up from reference TRBV18 and TRBJ1-5, is NAGVMQNPRHLVRRRGQEARLRCSPMKGHSHVYWYRQLPEEGLKFMVYLQKENIIDESGMPKERFSAEFPKEGPSILRIQQVVRGDSAAYFCASSLDRAAYQPQHFGDGTRLSIL.

This clonotype was picked up many times. The chain has TRBV25-1 and TRBJ1-5; D is ambiguous. Germline assignment: CDR1 MGHDK and CDR2 SYGVNS. Trimming stripped 4 bases from V and 4 bases from J, with 11 bases between. This CDR3 spans 14 amino acids. The CDR3 loop reads CASSGTDFNQPQHF. As DNA, the CDR3 is TGTGCCAGCAGTGGCACCGACTTTAATCAGCCCCAGCATTTT.

The chain links TRBV7-9 to TRBJ2-7; possible D gene TRBD2, 7 bases. The germline V and J ends were trimmed by 5 bases and 1 base, with 15 bases remaining between them. The CDR3 has 15 amino acids. CDR1 and CDR2 from the germline V gene are SEHNR and FQNEAQ (reference sequence). In DNA form, the CDR3 reads TGTGCCAGCAGCCCGATGGGAGGGGGATCCTACGAGCAGTACTTC. It is translated as CASSPMGGGSYEQYF. Full variable domain (rest looked up from reference TRBV7-9 and TRBJ2-7): DTGVSQNPRHKITKRGQNVTFRCDPISEHNRLYWYRQTLGQGPEFLTYFQNEAQLEKSRLLSDRFSAERPKGSFSTLEIQRTEQGDSAMYLCASSPMGGGSYEQYFGPGTRLTVT.

This chain joins TRBV5-1 and TRBJ1-1, with a weak D call TRBD1 (5 bases). V lost 1 base and J 6 bases, leaving 10 bases between the germline ends. The CDR3 extends over 13 amino acids. Germline V lookup: CDR1 SGHRS, CDR2 YFSETQ. The CDR3: CASSLFQGSEAFF. The CDR3 nucleotides are TGCGCCAGCAGCTTGTTTCAGGGCTCTGAAGCTTTCTTT.

This clonotype was seen repeatedly, ten times or more. This chain connects TRBV12-5 to TRBJ1-4; D gene uncertain. CDR3 size: 14 residues. Germline CDR1 is LGHNT and CDR2 is FRNRAP. The CDR3 here is CATSVVSTNEKLFF. The CDR3 bases are TGTGCCACCAGCGTGGTGTCAACTAATGAAAAACTGTTTTTT. The whole variable domain, remainder taken from reference TRBV12-5 and TRBJ1-4, is DARVTQTPRHKVTEMGQEVTMRCQPILGHNTVFWYRQTMMQGLELLAYFRNRAPLDDSGMPKDRFSAEMPDATLATLKIQPSEPRDSAVYFCATSVVSTNEKLFFGSGTQLSVL.

This clonotype has only a few counts. This rearrangement joins TRBV29-1 to TRBJ1-3; no clear D. This CDR3 spans 14 amino acids. V lost 5 bases and J lost 0, with 11 bases in between. In germline, CDR1 is SQVTM, CDR2 ANQGSEA. CDR3 sequence reads: CSVLKASSGNTIYF. The CDR3 DNA reads as TGCAGCGTTCTCAAGGCTAGCTCTGGAAACACCATATATTTT.